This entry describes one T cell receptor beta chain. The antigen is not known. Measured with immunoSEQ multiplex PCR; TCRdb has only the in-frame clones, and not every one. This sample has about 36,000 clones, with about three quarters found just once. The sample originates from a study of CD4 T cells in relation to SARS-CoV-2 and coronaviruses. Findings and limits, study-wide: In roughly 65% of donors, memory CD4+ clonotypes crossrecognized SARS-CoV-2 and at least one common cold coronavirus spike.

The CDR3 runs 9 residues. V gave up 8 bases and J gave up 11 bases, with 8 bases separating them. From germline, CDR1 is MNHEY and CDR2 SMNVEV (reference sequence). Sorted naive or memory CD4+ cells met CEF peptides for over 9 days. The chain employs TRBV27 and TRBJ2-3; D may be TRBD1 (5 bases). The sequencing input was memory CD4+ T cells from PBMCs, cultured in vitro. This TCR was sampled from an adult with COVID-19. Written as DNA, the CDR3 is TGTGCCAGCCTCCAGGGGCAGTATTTT. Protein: CASLQGQYF.